A selection of T cell receptor beta chains follows, all from one sample in a study of cytomegalovirus exposure and HLA in healthy donors. Clones were read by immunoSEQ multiplex PCR, and TCRdb kept only the in-frame ones, dropping some. The sample records some 180,000 clones, around 80% being singletons. Sequences were obtained from PBMCs. The receptors were gathered from a woman aged 30 to 39 in good health and CMV-seropositive. Each CDR3 is given with its conserved first and last residue. A D gene is named only where the DNA matches it firmly. Clone size is given for some rows only: seen once, a few or many times, or a class if the clone is expanded.

. | . | TRBJ1-5 | TRBV19 | TGTGCCAGTACCCCCAACACCAATCAGCCCCAGCATTTT | CASTPNTNQPQHF
. | . | TRBJ2-3 | TRBV9 | TGTGCCAGCAGCGTAGACGGAGGGCAAGGTACGCAGTATTTT | CASSVDGGQGTQYF
TRBD2 | . | TRBJ2-7 | TRBV10-3 | TGTGCCATCAGTGGCTCGGGAGGTCAGTCGGCCTACGAGCAGTACTTC | CAISGSGGQSAYEQYF
. | . | TRBJ1-4 | TRBV2 | TGTGCCAGCAGCCTTTTCGGGATCCGAAATGAAAAACTGTTTTTT | CASSLFGIRNEKLFF
. | . | TRBJ1-5 | TRBV28 | TGTGCCAGCAGTTCCACCCGCCACCTCCGGGTCCAGCCCCAGCATTTT | CASSSTRHLRVQPQHF
TRBD1 | . | TRBJ1-6 | TRBV6-1 | TGTGCCAGCAGTGACAGGGGGCCATATAATTCACCCCTCCACTTT | CASSDRGPYNSPLHF
. | . | TRBJ1-2 | TRBV18 | TGTGCCAGCTCCCCCGCGATGGAGGGTGGCTACACCTTC | CASSPAMEGGYTF
. | . | TRBJ1-2 | TRBV5-1 | TGCGCCAGCAGCTTGGACAGGCGTAACTATGGCTACACCTTC | CASSLDRRNYGYTF
. | . | TRBJ1-4 | TRBV6-5 | TGTGCCAGCAGAGTGGACAGTTATGAAAAACTGTTTTTT | CASRVDSYEKLFF
. | . | TRBJ2-5 | TRBV7-8 | TGTGCCAGCAGCTTAGAGCAGACCCAGTACTTC | CASSLEQTQYF
TRBD1 | . | TRBJ2-7 | TRBV7-9 | TGTGCCAGCAGCCCCTACAGGGGCGACGCATACCGGCAGTACTTC | CASSPYRGDAYRQYF
TRBD2 | . | TRBJ2-5 | TRBV4-2 | TGTGCCAGCAGCCAAGGGGCAGAACTAGCGGGGCCAGAGACCCAGTACTTC | CASSQGAELAGPETQYF
. | . | TRBJ1-6 | TRBV5-1 | TGCGCCAGCAGCTTGTTTCAGGGGTCGGAATATAATTCACCCCTCCACTTT | CASSLFQGSEYNSPLHF
TRBD2 | few | TRBJ2-7 | TRBV9 | TGTGCCAGCAGCCCCTTATACGGGGGGGAGCAGTACTTC | CASSPLYGGEQYF
TRBD1 | . | TRBJ1-3 | TRBV9 | TGTGCCAGCAGCACTAACCTACAGGGGACCTCTGGAAACACCATATATTTT | CASSTNLQGTSGNTIYF
TRBD1 | . | TRBJ2-7 | TRBV6-6 | TGTGCCAGCAGTTATCAGGGGGACGAGCAGTACTTC | CASSYQGDEQYF
TRBD1 | few | TRBJ2-7 | TRBV4-3 | TGCGCCAGCAGCCGCGGACAGGAACTCTCCTACGAGCAGTACTTC | CASSRGQELSYEQYF
TRBD1 | . | TRBJ2-2 | TRBV4-1 | TGCGCCAGCAGTCGGGACAGGACGACCGGGGAGCTGTTTTTT | CASSRDRTTGELFF
. | . | TRBJ2-5 | TRBV9 | TGTGCCAGCAGCGCTGGGAGACTGCTCCAAGAGACCCAGTACTTC | CASSAGRLLQETQYF
TRBD2 | . | TRBJ2-1 | TRBV5-1 | TGCGCCAGCAATTGGGGGGGAACGGCCAATGAGCAGTTCTTC | CASNWGGTANEQFF
. | . | TRBJ1-2 | TRBV7-9 | TGTGCCAGCAGCATTGACAGGAGCTATGGCTACACCTTC | CASSIDRSYGYTF
TRBD1 | . | TRBJ2-7 | TRBV4-3 | TGCGCCAGCAGCCTTACCGGGACAGGGGGCTACGAGCAGTACTTC | CASSLTGTGGYEQYF
TRBD2 | . | TRBJ2-7 | TRBV29-1 | TGCAGCGTTGCCAGAGCGGGGTCAACGGGGGAGCAGTACTTC | CSVARAGSTGEQYF
. | . | TRBJ2-7 | TRBV2 | TGTGCCAGCAGTGAAGCGCTGTGGCTAGTCGGGAACACCTACGAGCAGTACTTC | CASSEALWLVGNTYEQYF
. | . | TRBJ1-3 | TRBV7-8 | TGTGCCAGCAGCTTAATCGGCAGGGGTTTAAACTCTGGAAACACCATATATTTT | CASSLIGRGLNSGNTIYF
TRBD1 | . | TRBJ1-6 | TRBV28 | TGTGCCAGCAGGTGGGACAGGATCAATTCACCCCTCCACTTT | CASRWDRINSPLHF
. | . | TRBJ1-4 | TRBV9 | TGTGCCAGCAGCGTAGGGGGCAGGGCGAATGAAAAACTGTTTTTT | CASSVGGRANEKLFF
. | . | TRBJ1-6 | TRBV9 | TGTGCCAGCAGCGAAAGCTCAGGGCATAATAATTCACCCCTCCACTTT | CASSESSGHNNSPLHF
TRBD2 | . | TRBJ2-1 | TRBV7-3 | TGTGCCAGCAGCTTAAGCCTAGCGGGCAATGAGCAGTTCTTC | CASSLSLAGNEQFF
. | . | TRBJ2-1 | TRBV4-2 | TGTGCCAGCAGCCAAGAAGGGGGGGGCGCGTTTAGCTCCTACAATGAGCAGTTCTTC | CASSQEGGGAFSSYNEQFF
. | . | TRBJ2-6 | TRBV19 | TGTGCCAGTAGTAGACAGGAATCTGGGGCCAACGTCCTGACTTTC | CASSRQESGANVLTF
TRBD1 | . | TRBJ1-2 | TRBV6-1 | TGTGCCAGCAGTCCACAGGGGAACTATGGCTACACCTTC | CASSPQGNYGYTF
. | few | TRBJ2-3 | TRBV30 | TGTGCCTGGAGTTCACAGTCAGATACGCAGTATTTT | CAWSSQSDTQYF
TRBD1 | . | TRBJ1-5 | TRBV28 | TGTGCCAGCAGTTTAGGACAGGGGACTTATTATAGCAATCAGCCCCAGCATTTT | CASSLGQGTYYSNQPQHF
TRBD2 | . | TRBJ2-7 | TRBV7-2 | TGTGCCAGCAGCACTCAAGCGGGGGGGCCGTACGAGCAGTACTTC | CASSTQAGGPYEQYF
TRBD1 | . | TRBJ2-5 | TRBV5-6 | TGTGCCAGCAGCTTGGCGGGACAGGCATACCAAGAGACCCAGTACTTC | CASSLAGQAYQETQYF
TRBD2 | . | TRBJ2-1 | TRBV2 | TGTGCCAGCAGTGAAGCGCGAGCGGGGTACGGTAATGAGCAGTTCTTC | CASSEARAGYGNEQFF
TRBD2 | . | TRBJ2-3 | TRBV29-1 | TGCAGCGAAATTAGCGGGGGGGTGGATACGCAGTATTTT | CSEISGGVDTQYF
. | . | TRBJ2-1 | TRBV19 | TGTGCCAGTAGTAGGCAGGGATTCGATGAGCAGTTCTTC | CASSRQGFDEQFF
. | . | TRBJ2-3 | TRBV9 | TGTGCCAGCAGCGTAGAGACTCGGGATACGCAGTATTTT | CASSVETRDTQYF
. | . | TRBJ2-5 | TRBV2 | TGTGCCAGCAGTGGGGGTGTGGGGCCGACAGTGAGGAAGGAGGAGACCCAGTACTTC | CASSGGVGPTVRKEETQYF
. | few | TRBJ1-3 | TRBV12-5 | TGTGCTAGTGGCCGACCCACGACAGCCTCTGGAAACACCATATATTTT | CASGRPTTASGNTIYF
. | few | TRBJ1-1 | TRBV7-2 | TGTGCCAGCAGCTTATATCAGGGGTCGGCTGAAGCTTTCTTT | CASSLYQGSAEAFF
. | few | TRBJ1-5 | TRBV10-1 | TGCGCCAGCAGTGGGAGGGGAGGTCATCAGCCCCAGCATTTT | CASSGRGGHQPQHF
TRBD2 | . | TRBJ2-7 | TRBV7-2 | TGTGCCAGCAGCTTACGAGGTGGGGGGGGGAGCTCCTACGAGCAGTACTTC | CASSLRGGGGSSYEQYF
. | . | TRBJ2-2 | TRBV11-2 | TGTGCCAGCGACATGTCAATACCTAACACCGGGGAGCTGTTTTTT | CASDMSIPNTGELFF
TRBD2 | . | TRBJ2-5 | TRBV11-3 | TGTGCCAGCAGCCCCGGGACTAGCGGGGAGGGAGAGACCCAGTACTTC | CASSPGTSGEGETQYF
TRBD1 | . | TRBJ2-7 | TRBV7-2 | TGTGCCAGCAGCTTACGACAGGGGTGGTACGAGCAGTACTTC | CASSLRQGWYEQYF
TRBD1 | . | TRBJ2-7 | TRBV7-2 | TGTGCCAGCAGCCGAGACAGGGTCGAGAGCTACGAGCAGTACTTC | CASSRDRVESYEQYF